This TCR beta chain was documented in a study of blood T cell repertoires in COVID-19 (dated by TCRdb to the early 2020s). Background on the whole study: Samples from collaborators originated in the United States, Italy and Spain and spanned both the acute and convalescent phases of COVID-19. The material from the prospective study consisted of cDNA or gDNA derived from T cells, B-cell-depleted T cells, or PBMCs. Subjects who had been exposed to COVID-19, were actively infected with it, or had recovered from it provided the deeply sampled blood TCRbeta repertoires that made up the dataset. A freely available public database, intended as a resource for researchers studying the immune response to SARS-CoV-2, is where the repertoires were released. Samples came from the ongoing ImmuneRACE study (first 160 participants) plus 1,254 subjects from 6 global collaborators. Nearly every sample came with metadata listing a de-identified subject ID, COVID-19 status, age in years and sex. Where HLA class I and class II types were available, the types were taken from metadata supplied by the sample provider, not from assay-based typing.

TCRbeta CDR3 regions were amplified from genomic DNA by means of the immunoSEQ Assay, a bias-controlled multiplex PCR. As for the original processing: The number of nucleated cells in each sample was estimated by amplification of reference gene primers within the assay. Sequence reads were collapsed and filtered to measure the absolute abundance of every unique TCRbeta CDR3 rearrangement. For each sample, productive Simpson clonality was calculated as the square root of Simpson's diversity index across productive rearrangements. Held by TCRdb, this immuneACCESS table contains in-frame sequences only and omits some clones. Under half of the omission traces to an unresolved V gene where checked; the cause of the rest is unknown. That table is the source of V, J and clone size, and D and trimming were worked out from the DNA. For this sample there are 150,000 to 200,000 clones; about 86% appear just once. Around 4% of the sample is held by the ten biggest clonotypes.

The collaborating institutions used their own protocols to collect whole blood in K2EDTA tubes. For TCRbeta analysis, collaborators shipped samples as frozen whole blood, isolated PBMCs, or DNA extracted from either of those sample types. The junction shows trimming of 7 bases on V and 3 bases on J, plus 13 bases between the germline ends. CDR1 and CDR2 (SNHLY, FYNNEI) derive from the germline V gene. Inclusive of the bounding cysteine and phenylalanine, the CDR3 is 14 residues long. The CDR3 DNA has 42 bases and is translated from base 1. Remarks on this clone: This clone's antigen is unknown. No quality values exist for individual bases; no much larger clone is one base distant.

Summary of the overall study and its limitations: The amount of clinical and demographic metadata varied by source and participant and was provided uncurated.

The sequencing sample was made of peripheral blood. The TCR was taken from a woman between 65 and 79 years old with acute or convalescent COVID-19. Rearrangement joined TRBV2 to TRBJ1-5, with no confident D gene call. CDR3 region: CASNVDTVNQPQHF. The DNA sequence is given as TGTGCCAGCAACGTAGACACGGTCAATCAGCCCCAGCATTTT.